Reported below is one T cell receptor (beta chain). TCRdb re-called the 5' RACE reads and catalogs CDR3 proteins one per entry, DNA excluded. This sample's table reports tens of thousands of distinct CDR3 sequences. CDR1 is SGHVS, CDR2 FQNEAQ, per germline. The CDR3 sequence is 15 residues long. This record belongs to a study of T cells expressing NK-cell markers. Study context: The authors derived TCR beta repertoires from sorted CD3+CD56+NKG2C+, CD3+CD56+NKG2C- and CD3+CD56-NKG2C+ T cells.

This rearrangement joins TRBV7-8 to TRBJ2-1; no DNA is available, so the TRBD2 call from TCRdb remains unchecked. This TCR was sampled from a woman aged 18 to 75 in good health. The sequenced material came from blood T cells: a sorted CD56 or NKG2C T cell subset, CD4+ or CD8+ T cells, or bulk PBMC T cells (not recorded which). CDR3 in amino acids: CASSRTGGGNNEQFF.